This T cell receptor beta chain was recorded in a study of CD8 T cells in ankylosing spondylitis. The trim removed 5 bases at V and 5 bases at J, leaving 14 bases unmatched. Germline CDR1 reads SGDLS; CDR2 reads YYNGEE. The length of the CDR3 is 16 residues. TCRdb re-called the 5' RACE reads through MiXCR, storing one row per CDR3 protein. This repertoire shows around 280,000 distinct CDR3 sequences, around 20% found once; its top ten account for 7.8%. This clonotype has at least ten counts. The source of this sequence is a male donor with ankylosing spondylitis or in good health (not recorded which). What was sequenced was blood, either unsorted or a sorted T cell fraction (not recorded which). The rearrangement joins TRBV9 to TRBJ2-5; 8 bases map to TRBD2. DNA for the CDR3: TGTGCCAGCAGTACTAATCTTCGGGGGGGCCGGGAGACCCAGTACTTC. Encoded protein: CASSTNLRGGRETQYF.